A single sample gave rise to the 12 T cell receptor beta chains below, sequenced in a study of T-cell reconstitution after alpha-beta-depleted transplantation in children (dated by TCRdb to about 2016). According to the study, the label for this sample's treatment or condition signals: allogeneic hematopoietic cell transplantation with graft depleted of TCRalphabeta T cells and CD19 B cells. Library generation was performed with PCR. Sequenced using an Illumina HiSeq 2500. TCR library preparation used molecular barcoding, with unique molecular identifiers applied to normalize quantification of the TCRbeta repertoire. The public sequencing data were trimmed at Q25 with fastp and processed into clonotypes with MiXCR by TCRdb, which kept only in-frame beta chains. Here each entry gathers all rows of one CDR3 protein and keeps the most common genes and DNA. The sample has about 420,000 distinct CDR3 sequences on record, 16% of them singletons. Approximately 29% of the sample lies in the top ten.

This specimen was PBMCs, mostly from graft donor cells, taken 360 days after TCRalphabeta/CD19-depleted stem cell transplant. The receptors were sampled from a boy younger than two who had a stem cell transplant for Wiskott-Aldrich syndrome, so the T cells may come from the graft donor.

The chain combines TRBV6-1 with TRBJ2-7; no definite D call. The CDR3 spans 13 residues. With 8 bases removed from V and 5 bases from J, the gap between germline ends came to 16 bases. Per germline, CDR1 MNHNS and CDR2 SASEGT. The CDR3 sequence is CASGFLPRDEQYF. For the CDR3, the DNA is TGTGCCAGCGGGTTCCTACCCCGGGACGAGCAGTACTTC.

V is TRBV4-1 and J is TRBJ2-2; possibly TRBD2 for D (6 bases). The germline gives CDR1 MGHRA, CDR2 YSYEKL. The CDR3 runs to 17 residues. Trimming left V 0 bases short and J 0 bases short, with 11 bases between. The CDR3 sequence: CASSQDRDSANTGELFF. The CDR3 DNA follows: TGCGCCAGCAGCCAAGATAGGGACTCGGCGAACACCGGGGAGCTGTTTTTT.

The V call is TRBV20-1, the J call TRBJ2-1; the D gene is possibly TRBD1 (5 bases). The germline gives CDR1 DFQATT, CDR2 SNEGSKA (reference sequence). Trimming removed 1 base from V and 3 bases from J, with 10 bases in between. CDR3 size: 14 residues. This chain's CDR3 is CSARGGPGYNEQFF. The CDR3 DNA reads TGCAGTGCTAGAGGGGGCCCTGGCTACAATGAGCAGTTCTTC.

The rearrangement uses TRBV7-9 and TRBJ2-2; D gene unclear. V was cut by 0 bases and J by 5 bases, with 10 bases left in between. Germline-derived CDR1 and CDR2 are SEHNR and FQNEAQ (reference sequence). CDR3 length: 15 residues. CDR3: CASSLADLLTGELFF. The CDR3 coding sequence is TGTGCCAGCAGCTTAGCGGATCTCTTGACCGGGGAGCTGTTTTTT.

This clonotype was seen repeatedly, ten times or more. The rearrangement joins TRBV24-1 to TRBJ2-1; 8 bases fit TRBD2. The germline V gene encodes CDR1 KGHDR and CDR2 SFDVKD. This CDR3 spans 16 amino acids. The V gene end was trimmed by 6 bases and the J gene end by 6 bases; junction bases not matched to a gene: 12. CDR3 DNA: TGTGCCACCAGTCCCTGGGTAGCGGGAAGAGCCAATGAGCAGTTCTTC. Translating gives CATSPWVAGRANEQFF.

This clonotype has more than one count but fewer than ten. The chain carries TRBV10-3 and TRBJ1-5; D remains ambiguous. The length of the CDR3 is 14 residues. The germline V gene encodes CDR1 ENHRY and CDR2 SYGVKD. Trimming took off 3 bases at V and 7 bases at J, with 13 bases between the two ends. CDR3 sequence: CAISDAGMAQPQHF. CDR3 sequence (DNA): TGTGCCATCAGTGATGCGGGGATGGCGCAGCCCCAGCATTTT.

The V call is TRBV27, the J call TRBJ1-4; TRBD1 matches at 7 bases. Germline V gene sequence: CDR1 MNHEY, CDR2 SMNVEV (reference sequence). With 4 bases clipped from V and 5 bases from J, the junction kept 10 bases outside the gene matches. This CDR3 contains 16 residues. The CDR3 nucleotides read TGTGCCAGCAGTTCGTTCTTGGAGACAGGGAATGAAAAACTGTTTTTT. This encodes CASSSFLETGNEKLFF.

This chain connects TRBV5-1 to TRBJ2-1, with 12 bases lining up with TRBD1. The trim removed 0 bases at V and 8 bases at J, leaving 12 bases unmatched. This CDR3 is 18 amino acids long. Germline CDR1 SGHRS, CDR2 YFSETQ. This CDR3 reads CASSLVLRRDRGLYEQFF. The DNA of the CDR3 is TGCGCCAGCAGCTTGGTCCTCCGCCGGGACAGGGGGCTCTATGAGCAGTTCTTC.

This chain connects TRBV15 to TRBJ2-1; 9 bases are a match to TRBD2. This CDR3 is built from 17 residues. Germline V gene data show CDR1 as LNHNV and CDR2 as YYDKDF (reference sequence). V gave up 0 bases and J gave up 0 bases; unmatched junction bases: 3. The CDR3 spells CATSRDNSGSSYNEQFF. As DNA, the CDR3 is TGTGCCACCAGCAGAGACAATAGCGGGAGCTCCTACAATGAGCAGTTCTTC.

This clonotype was observed a handful of times. This chain joins TRBV6-5 and TRBJ1-1; possible D gene TRBD1, 5 bases. Germline CDR1 is MNHEY and CDR2 is SVGAGI. The V gene lost 2 bases and the J gene lost 0 bases, with 22 bases spanning the gap. CDR3 length: 19 amino acids. The CDR3 DNA follows: TGTGCCAGCAGTTACCGATCGGGACCGACGACTTTCATGAACACTGAAGCTTTCTTT. This encodes CASSYRSGPTTFMNTEAFF.

This chain uses TRBV19 with TRBJ1-4; TRBD1 is a possible D gene (5 bases). The CDR3 totals 17 residues. CDR1 is LNHDA, CDR2 SQIVND, per germline (reference sequence). Trimming cost V 4 bases and J 8 bases, with 23 bases left between them. The CDR3 spells CASSSRQYPGREEKLFF. CDR3 sequence (DNA): TGTGCCAGTAGTAGCAGACAGTATCCCGGACGTGAGGAAAAACTGTTTTTT.

A few counts support this clonotype. The CDR3 nucleotides are TGCGCCAGCAGCTTGGGGGCTAGCGGGGGGGCCAGGGGCAATGAGCAGTTCTTC. Encoded protein: CASSLGASGGARGNEQFF. The rearrangement uses TRBV5-1 and TRBJ2-1; TRBD2 matches 12 bases. CDR3 length equals 18 residues. With V trimmed by 0 bases and J by 6 bases, 10 bases remained unmatched. Germline values: CDR1 SGHRS, CDR2 YFSETQ.